The 4 T cell receptor beta chains below all came from one sample that was sequenced in a study of T-cell reconstitution after alpha-beta-depleted transplantation in children. The TCRbeta library incorporated unique molecular identifiers. TCRdb analysed the PCR reads with MiXCR anew, one entry per CDR3 protein. This table holds some 640,000 distinct CDR3 sequences, roughly 15% found once. The sample in question was PBMCs from the stem cell graft donor, obtained from the stem cell graft. These receptors were taken from a human donor who donated a stem cell graft to a child with acute myeloid leukemia.

The chain carries TRBV7-7 and TRBJ2-2; TRBD1 agrees at 10 bases. The CDR3 contains 15 residues. The germline V gene has CDR1 SSHAT and CDR2 FNYEAQ (reference sequence). V trimming: 4 bases; J trimming: 6 bases; junction bases outside the gene matches: 5. The CDR3 here is CASSSGQGSPGELFF. CDR3 coding DNA: TGTGCCAGCAGCTCGGGACAGGGGTCACCCGGGGAGCTGTTTTTT. The full variable domain, its missing parts supplied by reference TRBV7-7 and TRBJ2-2, is GAGVSQSPRYKVTKRGQDVTLRCDPISSHATLYWYQQALGQGPEFLTYFNYEAQPDKSGLPSDRFSAERPEGSISTLTIQRTEQRDSAMYRCASSSGQGSPGELFFGEGSRLTVL.

There are many counts of this clonotype. This chain joins TRBV7-2 and TRBJ2-1; TRBD1 or TRBD2 may be the D gene (6 bases each). Germline V gene sequence: CDR1 SGHTA, CDR2 FQGNSA. The CDR3 covers 13 residues. The V and J ends lost 7 bases and 9 bases respectively, with 16 bases between them. CDR3 sequence: CASNPIGGGEQFF. Written as DNA, the CDR3 is TGTGCCAGCAATCCCATAGGGGGAGGTGAGCAGTTCTTC.

This clonotype was counted only a few times. The chain is built from TRBV4-3 and TRBJ2-1; D is uncertain. The CDR3 is made up of 15 amino acids. Germline V gene data show CDR1 as LGHNA and CDR2 as YSLEER. Trimming pared 1 base from V and 7 bases from J, leaving 14 bases between. The chain's CDR3 is CASSQGFSPLNEQFF. DNA of the CDR3: TGCGCCAGCAGCCAAGGATTTAGCCCACTGAATGAGCAGTTCTTC.

This clonotype was counted at least ten times. V and J are TRBV11-2 and TRBJ2-1, with 9 positions matching TRBD2. CDR1 and CDR2 from the germline V gene are SGHAT and FQNNGV. V lost 4 bases to trimming and J lost 5 bases; unmatched junction nucleotides: 3. The CDR3 totals 14 residues. In DNA, the CDR3 is TGTGCCAGCAGCTCACGGACTAGCGACAATGAGCAGTTCTTC. It specifies CASSSRTSDNEQFF.